The 9 T cell receptor beta chains reported below all come from one sample, sequenced in a study of shared clonotypes between healthy human individuals (dated by TCRdb to about 2020). Library prep was done by the immunoSEQ multiplex PCR assay. In its TCRdb copy, this immuneACCESS table keeps in-frame sequences only and misses some clones. Where compared with another copy, unresolved V genes explain less than half of these, and the others have no known cause. The sample table lists about 2.4 million clones, 93% of them with a count of one. Together, the top ten hold around 0.37% of the sample. Sequenced sample: naive CD4+ T cells from PBMCs. Explained via the paper, the cell subset or site label denotes: CD45RA+ positively selected. Source of these receptors: a man younger than 30 in good health. Some clones in this sample may be carry-over from other donors' samples.

The chain links TRBV5-1 to TRBJ2-1, with D possibly matching TRBD2 (5 bases). This CDR3 has 14 residues. The V end lost 4 bases, the J end lost 6 bases, and 14 bases lay between the germline ends. The germline V gene encodes CDR1 SGHRS and CDR2 YFSETQ. CDR3 coding DNA: TGCGCCAGCAGCCCGTCCCTCGGGATCAATGAGCAGTTCTTC. Its protein is CASSPSLGINEQFF.

Note on this clone: Other DNA sequences in this sample translate to the same CDR3. This chain links TRBV9 with TRBJ1-3; D is uncertain. Between the trimmed V and J ends, which lost 0 bases and 0 bases, there was a span of 4 bases. In germline, CDR1 is SGDLS, CDR2 YYNGEE. The CDR3 consists of 14 residues. CDR3 sequence: CASSVDGSGNTIYF. The CDR3 region has the DNA TGTGCCAGCAGCGTAGACGGCTCTGGAAACACCATATATTTT.

A word on this clone: One end of the junction fails to match germline, which may point to a read error. The chain combines TRBV6-6 with TRBJ1-5; weak D call: TRBD1 (6 bases). This CDR3 has 15 residues. Germline V lookup: CDR1 MNHNY, CDR2 SVGAGI (reference sequence). CDR3 bases: TGTGCCAGCAGTGACTCGGCGGACAGCGCTCAGCCCCAGCATTTT. It specifies CASSDSADSAQPQHF.

As for this clone: The sample carries other DNA sequences with the same CDR3. This rearrangement joins TRBV5-1 to TRBJ1-4; D is unresolved. Trimming removed 0 bases from V and 0 bases from J, with 6 bases in between. The CDR3 consists of 15 residues. Per germline, CDR1 SGHRS and CDR2 YFSETQ. CDR3 residues: CASSLGGATNEKLFF. The CDR3 coding sequence is TGCGCCAGCAGCTTGGGAGGTGCAACTAATGAAAAACTGTTTTTT.

The chain recombines TRBV5-1 with TRBJ2-3; D may be TRBD1 (7 bases). V was pared by 3 bases and J by 5 bases, with 13 bases between. Germline CDR1 is SGHRS and CDR2 is YFSETQ. The CDR3 is made up of 14 amino acids. The CDR3: CASSSTGRGDTQYF. Here the CDR3 DNA reads TGCGCCAGCAGCTCGACAGGGCGGGGAGATACGCAGTATTTT.

The chain employs TRBV11-2 and TRBJ2-7; TRBD2 aligns across 7 bases. There are 12 residues in the CDR3. Per germline, CDR1 SGHAT and CDR2 FQNNGV. With 1 base clipped from V and 6 bases from J, the junction kept 0 bases outside the gene matches. The CDR3 reads CASSLGEGEQYF. Written as DNA, the CDR3 is TGTGCCAGCAGCTTAGGGGAGGGCGAGCAGTACTTC.

V gene TRBV7-8 combines with J gene TRBJ1-5; a possible D gene is TRBD1 (5 bases). The CDR3 is 16 residues long. CDR1 SGHVS and CDR2 FQNEAQ come from the germline V gene. V lost 5 bases and J 8 bases, leaving 22 bases between the germline ends. The CDR3 DNA reads as TGTGCCAGCAGCGTGGGGCCATCGGGAGGAGGAGAGCCCCAGCATTTT. This codes for CASSVGPSGGGEPQHF.

The V and J genes are TRBV5-4 and TRBJ1-2, with TRBD1 matching 11 bases. V was clipped by 4 bases and J by 4 bases; unmatched bases: 6. The CDR3 totals 15 residues. Germline V CDR1 and CDR2: SGHNT, YYREEE (reference sequence). CDR3 sequence (DNA): TGTGCCAGCAGCGCAGGACAGGGGGCAACCTATGGCTACACCTTC. It translates to CASSAGQGATYGYTF.

The chain uses TRBV5-1 and TRBJ2-7; 7 nucleotides line up with TRBD1. This CDR3 is 14 amino acids long. The germline V gene encodes CDR1 SGHRS and CDR2 YFSETQ. J gave up 7 bases and V 2 bases, and 9 bases lay outside the gene matches. CDR3: CASSFDRASGEQYF. The CDR3 DNA follows: TGCGCCAGCAGCTTTGACAGGGCTTCGGGGGAGCAGTACTTC.